This T cell receptor (beta chain) came from a study of shared clonotypes between healthy human individuals. TCRdb's table, derived via immunoSEQ multiplex PCR, lists solely in-frame clones and lacks some. The repertoire includes 2 million to 2.5 million clones, nearly 97% of them detected once, and less than 0.15% sits in the top ten. J gave up 1 base and V 1 base, and 9 bases lay outside the gene matches. Germline values: CDR1 MGHRA, CDR2 YSYEKL. The CDR3 covers 18 residues. The split of CD4+ cells yielded CD45RA+ naive and CD45RA-negative memory subsets. The chain has TRBV4-1 and TRBJ2-5; TRBD2 matches at 10 bases. The specimen was naive CD4+ T cells sorted from blood. Subset indicated: CD45RA+ positively selected. This TCR came from a young man in good health. CDR3 loop: CASSQGSLAGGVQETQYF. The DNA for the CDR3 is TGCGCCAGCAGCCAAGGGAGTTTAGCGGGAGGTGTCCAAGAGACCCAGTACTTC.